These 17 T cell receptor beta chains were all obtained from the same sample, sequenced in a study of OX40 agonist ivuxolimab in advanced cancers. Method: immunoSEQ multiplex PCR; TCRdb's copy keeps in-frame clones and lacks some. The sample holds 80,000 to 100,000 clones; roughly 91% are singletons and the top ten take around 1.5%. The sample consisted of CD4+ or CD8+ T cells sorted from blood, taken in a trial of the OX40 agonist ivuxolimab. The receptors stem from an adult with an advanced solid tumor such as melanoma, head and neck, liver or kidney cancer.

CDR3 nucleotides: TGTGCCAGCAGCTTAGCAATAGCGGGAGGGCCAGTAGCAGATACGCAGTATTTT. It encodes CASSLAIAGGPVADTQYF. This chain links TRBV7-2 with TRBJ2-3; 11 bases line up with TRBD2. CDR3 size: 18 residues. From germline, CDR1 is SGHTA and CDR2 FQGNSA. The J segment lost 4 bases and the V segment lost 0 bases, leaving 9 bases of the junction unmatched.

The V and J genes are TRBV28 and TRBJ2-7; D not resolved. V was shortened by 7 bases and J by 0 bases, with 13 bases between the two germline ends. Germline V gene sequence: CDR1 MDHEN, CDR2 SYDVKM. The CDR3 contains 14 residues. CDR3: CASTQLFSSYEQYF. CDR3 nucleotides: TGTGCCAGCACCCAGCTTTTCAGCTCCTACGAGCAGTACTTC. Together with reference TRBV28 and TRBJ2-7, the CDR3 gives the full variable domain: DVKVTQSSRYLVKRTGEKVFLECVQDMDHENMFWYRQDPGLGLRLIYFSYDVKMKEKGDIPEGYSVSREKKERFSLILESASTNQTSMYLCASTQLFSSYEQYFGPGTRLTVT.

This clone was observed once. CDR3 sequence: CASSLSTVRDTQYF. Written as DNA, the CDR3 is TGTGCCAGCAGCTTGTCGACTGTTCGGGATACGCAGTATTTT. The chain combines TRBV5-5 with TRBJ2-3, with D hard to call. This CDR3 is 14 amino acids long. V gave up 1 base and J gave up 6 bases, with 12 bases separating them. The germline CDR1 and CDR2 sequences are SGHKS and YYEKEE (reference sequence).

The chain links TRBV2 to TRBJ2-1; D is unresolved. The germline V and J ends were trimmed by 3 bases and 6 bases, with 0 bases remaining between them. The CDR3 is made up of 10 amino acids. In germline, CDR1 is SNHLY, CDR2 FYNNEI. CDR3 sequence (DNA): TGTGCCAGCAGTGACAATGAGCAGTTCTTC. Encoded protein: CASSDNEQFF.

CDR3 sequence reads: CASSSRGLQYEQYF. Written as DNA, the CDR3 is TGTGCCAGCAGCTCCAGGGGACTACAATACGAGCAGTACTTC. V and J are TRBV2 and TRBJ2-7; a possible D gene is TRBD2 (7 bases). Trimming took off 6 bases at V and 4 bases at J, with 16 bases between the two ends. Germline V gene data show CDR1 as SNHLY and CDR2 as FYNNEI. This CDR3 has 14 amino acids.

CDR3 nucleotide sequence: TGTGCCAGCAGCTTAGTCCTACCGGGACTGAAACATGAAAAACTGTTTTTT. Translated: CASSLVLPGLKHEKLFF. The V gene is TRBV7-2, the J gene TRBJ1-4; tentative D call: TRBD1 (5 bases). V lost 1 base and J lost 6, with 18 bases in between. Germline assignment: CDR1 SGHTA and CDR2 FQGNSA. The CDR3 is 17 amino acids.

In nucleotides, the CDR3 is TGTGCCAGTACCCCTATGCTAGCAACAGATACGCAGTATTTT. Translation: CASTPMLATDTQYF. The chain employs TRBV19 and TRBJ2-3; D is possibly TRBD2 (5 bases). V lost 7 bases and J 3 bases, leaving 14 bases between the germline ends. Germline CDR1 and CDR2: LNHDA and SQIVND (reference sequence). CDR3 length: 14 amino acids.

The chain has TRBV7-2 and TRBJ2-1; unclear D gene. The CDR3 contains 12 residues. The ends were cut back, 3 bases at V and 6 bases at J, with 6 bases in the middle. Germline CDR1 reads SGHTA; CDR2 reads FQGNSA. CDR3 DNA: TGTGCCAGCAGCTTGGAGCCCAATGAGCAGTTCTTC. Translated, it gives CASSLEPNEQFF.

The chain links TRBV20-1 to TRBJ2-5, with D possibly matching TRBD1 (5 bases). Germline V gives CDR1 DFQATT, CDR2 SNEGSKA (reference sequence). V was pared by 4 bases and J by 4 bases, with 7 bases between. The CDR3 consists of 11 residues. The CDR3 DNA reads as TGCAGTGCTACACAGGTAGAGACCCAGTACTTC. This translates into CSATQVETQYF.

This clone came up a few times. This chain links TRBV7-2 with TRBJ2-7; 9 bases align to TRBD1. Germline CDR1 and CDR2: SGHTA and FQGNSA. This CDR3 is 14 amino acids long. The trim removed 4 bases at V and 1 base at J, leaving 2 bases unmatched. The CDR3: CASSSDRGSYEQYF. The CDR3 DNA reads TGTGCCAGCAGCTCGGACAGGGGATCCTACGAGCAGTACTTC.

The chain combines TRBV19 with TRBJ2-7, with TRBD1 as a possible D gene (6 bases). The CDR3 spans 14 residues. CDR1 LNHDA and CDR2 SQIVND come from the germline V gene (reference sequence). Trimming left V 10 bases short and J 0 bases short, with 16 bases between. In DNA form, the CDR3 reads TGTGCCACCGAGGACAGAACAAGCTCCTACGAGCAGTACTTC. Amino acids: CATEDRTSSYEQYF.

The chain couples TRBV11-3 to TRBJ1-4; D might be TRBD1 (5 bases). V was shortened by 7 bases and J by 7 bases, with 13 bases between the two germline ends. Germline V gene lookup returns CDR1 SGHNT and CDR2 YENEEA. CDR3 length equals 13 residues. The CDR3 loop reads CASKGLRGEKLFF. CDR3 in DNA: TGTGCCAGCAAGGGACTCCGGGGTGAAAAACTGTTTTTT.

This clone has just a few counts. V usage is TRBV7-8 and J usage is TRBJ1-2; maybe TRBD1 (5 bases). The CDR3 loop spans 13 amino acids. V was shortened by 1 base and J by 3 bases, with 6 bases between the two germline ends. Germline V gene lookup returns CDR1 SGHVS and CDR2 FQNEAQ. The CDR3 here is CASSLGRDYGYTF. CDR3 nucleotide sequence: TGTGCCAGCAGCTTAGGCAGGGACTATGGCTACACCTTC.

The chain employs TRBV5-1 and TRBJ2-7, with TRBD1 identical over 7 bases. V dropped 5 bases and J dropped 5; count of bases not matched to a gene: 10. The CDR3 runs 14 residues. Germline loops: CDR1 SGHRS, CDR2 YFSETQ. The CDR3 loop reads CASRPGQIVDEQYF. The CDR3 nucleotides are TGCGCCAGCAGACCGGGACAGATCGTCGACGAGCAGTACTTC.

The rearrangement joins TRBV11-2 to TRBJ1-1; TRBD1 aligns across 8 bases. The CDR3 is 15 residues long. Germline CDR1 reads SGHAT; CDR2 reads FQNNGV. The junction had 12 bases not matched to a gene; V was cut back by 4 bases and J by 8 bases. The CDR3 here is CASSSGGQGAPEAFF. Here the CDR3 DNA reads TGTGCCAGCAGCTCCGGGGGCCAGGGGGCGCCGGAAGCTTTCTTT.

This sequence joins TRBV10-2 and TRBJ2-7; 7 bases map to TRBD1. The CDR3 runs 13 residues. Germline CDR1 and CDR2: WSHSY and SAAADI. Germline trimming cut 9 bases from V and 3 bases from J; bases unmatched to any gene: 8. The CDR3 spells CASRLDRDYEQYF. The CDR3 DNA sequence: TGCGCCAGTAGATTAGACAGGGACTACGAGCAGTACTTC.

The chain carries TRBV5-4 and TRBJ2-6; 9 bases align to TRBD1. Germline V gene lookup returns CDR1 SGHNT and CDR2 YYREEE (reference sequence). V lost 5 bases and J lost 2; bases outside the gene matches: 14. CDR3 size: 19 residues. The CDR3 DNA reads TGTGCCAGCAGGCGGGGGCCCGGGACAGGGATAACTGGGGCCAACGTCCTGACTTTC. It translates to CASRRGPGTGITGANVLTF.